Reported below is one T cell receptor (beta chain). V shed 2 bases and J 3 bases; nucleotides not matched to a gene: 7. The germline V gene encodes CDR1 SNHLY and CDR2 FYNNEI. The CDR3 runs 16 residues. The table came from immunoSEQ multiplex PCR; TCRdb's copy has only in-frame clones and leaves some out. The sample consists of 35,000 to 50,000 clones, roughly 92% of them appearing once. This sample was included in a study of blood T cell repertoires in COVID-19. The receptor was isolated from a man aged 50 to 60 with active COVID-19. This chain joins TRBV2 and TRBJ2-1; 7 nucleotides match TRBD2. The material sequenced was peripheral blood. This CDR3 is CASSERVAGVYNEQFF. CDR3 bases: TGTGCCAGCAGTGAAAGGGTCGCGGGAGTCTACAATGAGCAGTTCTTC.